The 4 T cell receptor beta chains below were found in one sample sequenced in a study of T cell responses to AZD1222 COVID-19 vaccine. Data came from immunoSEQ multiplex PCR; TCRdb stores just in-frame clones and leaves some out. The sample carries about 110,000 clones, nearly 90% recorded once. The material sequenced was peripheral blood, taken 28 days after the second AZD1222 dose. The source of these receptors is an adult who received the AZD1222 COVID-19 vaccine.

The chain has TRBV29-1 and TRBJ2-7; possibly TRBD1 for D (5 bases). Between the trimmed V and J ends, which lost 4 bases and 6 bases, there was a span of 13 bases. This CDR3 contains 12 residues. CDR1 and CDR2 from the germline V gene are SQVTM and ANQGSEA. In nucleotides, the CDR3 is TGCAGCGTTGTTCAGGGTTCAGCCGAGCAGTACTTC. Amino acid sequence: CSVVQGSAEQYF.

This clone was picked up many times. The CDR3 here is CASSQAGSGIHNEQFF. The CDR3 region has the DNA TGCGCCAGCAGCCAAGCAGGGAGCGGTATTCACAATGAGCAGTTCTTC. The J gene is TRBJ2-1, the V gene TRBV4-1, with D perhaps given as TRBD1 or TRBD2 (5 bases each). In germline, CDR1 is MGHRA, CDR2 YSYEKL. V was cut by 1 base and J by 5 bases, with 15 bases left in between. This CDR3 comprises 16 residues.

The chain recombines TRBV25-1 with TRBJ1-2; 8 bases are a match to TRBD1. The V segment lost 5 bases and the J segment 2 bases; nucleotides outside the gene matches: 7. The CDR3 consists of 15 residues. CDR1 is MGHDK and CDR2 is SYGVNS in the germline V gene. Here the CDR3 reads CASSKTQGANYGYTF. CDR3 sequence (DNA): TGTGCCAGCAGTAAAACGCAGGGGGCAAACTATGGCTACACCTTC.

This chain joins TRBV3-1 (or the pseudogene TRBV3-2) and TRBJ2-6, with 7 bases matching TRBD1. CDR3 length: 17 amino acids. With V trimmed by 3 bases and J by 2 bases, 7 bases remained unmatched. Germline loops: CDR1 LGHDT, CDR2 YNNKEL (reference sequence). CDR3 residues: CASSQGTDSPGANVLTF. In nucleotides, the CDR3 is TGTGCCAGCAGCCAGGGGACAGATTCTCCTGGGGCCAACGTCCTGACTTTC.